This is a list of T cell receptor beta chains from one sample in a study of glioma-infiltrating T cells after dendritic cell vaccination. Profiling relied on immunoSEQ multiplex PCR, and the TCRdb table lists in-frame clones only, not all of them. The data show about 36,000 clones, approximately 84% seen once. This specimen consisted of blood, obtained before dendritic cell vaccination. These receptors originate from a human donor with glioblastoma. The CDR3 runs from the conserved cysteine through the conserved F or W. A D gene is named only where the DNA matches it firmly. Rows may omit the clone size; those that give it use once, few, many or a size class.

V,D,J,size,DNA,CDR3
TRBV7-9,TRBD1,TRBJ2-5,-,TGTGCCAGCAGCTCGACAGACAGGGAGTGGGAGACCCAGTACTTC,CASSSTDREWETQYF
TRBV6-5,-,TRBJ1-4,-,TGTGCCAGCAGTGACAGCTTTGGGGAAAAACTGTTTTTT,CASSDSFGEKLFF
TRBV4-3,TRBD1,TRBJ1-4,-,TGCGCCAGCAGCCGCCGGGACAGGGACGAAAAACTGTTTTTT,CASSRRDRDEKLFF
TRBV7-2,TRBD2,TRBJ2-7,-,TGTGCCAGCAGCCTCGAGCGGGGCCCCACCTACGAGCAGTACTTC,CASSLERGPTYEQYF
TRBV7-9,TRBD1,TRBJ1-2,-,TGTGCCAGCAGCTTAGGGCAGGGGGTGATAAACTATGGCTACACCTTC,CASSLGQGVINYGYTF
TRBV7-9,-,TRBJ1-3,-,TGTGCCAGCAGCTCGGGCTCTGGAAACACCATATATTTT,CASSSGSGNTIYF
TRBV7-9,-,TRBJ1-2,-,TGTGCCAGCAGCCCGGGGTGGTATGGCTACACCTTC,CASSPGWYGYTF
TRBV7-7,TRBD1,TRBJ2-1,-,TGTGCTAGCAGCTTAGGTCAGGGGGCCTACAATGAGCAGTTCTTC,CASSLGQGAYNEQFF
TRBV28,TRBD1,TRBJ1-2,few,TGTGCCAGCAGAGATGGACAGGGGGGTGGCTACACCTTC,CASRDGQGGGYTF
TRBV6-1,-,TRBJ2-7,once,TGTGCCAGCAACGTAGACAGCCGCAACGAGCAGTACTTC,CASNVDSRNEQYF
TRBV9,TRBD2,TRBJ2-3,-,TGTGCCAGCAGCGTAGGCAGCGGGGGGGCGGGTGATACGCAGTATTTT,CASSVGSGGAGDTQYF
TRBV4-1,TRBD2,TRBJ2-7,-,TGCGCCAGCAGCCCCGCTAGCGGGGGAGCGGGCGAGCAGTACTTC,CASSPASGGAGEQYF
TRBV30,TRBD1,TRBJ1-1,once,TGTGCCTGGGAAACAGGGGGCGAGAACACTGAAGCTTTCTTT,CAWETGGENTEAFF
TRBV7-3,TRBD2,TRBJ2-3,-,TGTGCCAGCAGCCCGACTAGCAGAGATACGCAGTATTTT,CASSPTSRDTQYF
TRBV4-1,TRBD2,TRBJ2-7,-,TGCGCCAGCAGCCAAGCCGCGACTAGCGGAAGCTCCTACGAGCAGTACTTC,CASSQAATSGSSYEQYF
TRBV7-8,TRBD1,TRBJ1-6,-,TGTGCCAGCACCTTAGGGGACAGGAATTCACCCCTCCACTTT,CASTLGDRNSPLHF
TRBV15,-,TRBJ1-4,once,TGTGCCACCAGCAGAGATGTCGGGGCAACTAATGAAAAACTGTTTTTT,CATSRDVGATNEKLFF
TRBV10-2,TRBD1,TRBJ1-6,-,TGCGCCAGCAGTAACAGGGGGATCGGGTCACCCCTCCACTTT,CASSNRGIGSPLHF
TRBV5-4,-,TRBJ2-4,once,TGTGCCAGCAGCTTGGGCGGGGAAGCCAAAAACATTCAGTACTTC,CASSLGGEAKNIQYF
TRBV6-1,-,TRBJ1-5,-,TGTGCCAGCTCCCTGGGGGGGGCGAATCAGCCCCAGCATTTT,CASSLGGANQPQHF
TRBV6-1,TRBD1,TRBJ2-7,-,TGTGCCAGCAGTGAATGGGGACAGGGCTCCTACGAGCAGTACTTC,CASSEWGQGSYEQYF
TRBV15,TRBD1,TRBJ1-3,-,TGTGCCACCAGCAGAGATTGGACAGGTCGCTCTGGAAACACCATATATTTT,CATSRDWTGRSGNTIYF
TRBV29-1,-,TRBJ2-2,-,TGCAGCGCAGGGGTGACCGGGGAGCTGTTTTTT,CSAGVTGELFF
TRBV7-6,-,TRBJ2-2,once,TGTGCCAGCAGCTTACCCGGGGGGCCGAACACCGGGGAGCTGTTTTTT,CASSLPGGPNTGELFF
TRBV11-1,TRBD1,TRBJ1-1,-,TGTGCCAGCAGCTGGGGACAGGGGGCAACTGCTGAAGCTTTCTTT,CASSWGQGATAEAFF
TRBV9,TRBD2,TRBJ2-7,-,TGTGCCAGCAGCTCCACGACTAGCGGGGTGGCCGAGCAGTACTTC,CASSSTTSGVAEQYF
TRBV7-2,-,TRBJ2-5,-,TGTGCCAGCAGCTTAGTGAGAGGCCAAGAGACCCAGTACTTC,CASSLVRGQETQYF
TRBV13,TRBD1,TRBJ1-2,-,TGTGCCAGCAGCCCAGGGACAGGGGGATCAGCTAACTATGGCTACACCTTC,CASSPGTGGSANYGYTF
TRBV5-1,-,TRBJ1-5,-,TGCGCCAGCAGCTTGGATATAGGCGGTCAGCCCCAGCATTTT,CASSLDIGGQPQHF
TRBV7-2,TRBD1,TRBJ1-5,-,TGTGCCAGCAGCTTATTTCCCCCGTGGGGACAGGGAGCGAATCAGCCCCAGCATTTT,CASSLFPPWGQGANQPQHF
TRBV28,-,TRBJ1-4,-,TGTGCCAGCAAGTGGACGGGGAATGAAAAACTGTTTTTT,CASKWTGNEKLFF
TRBV18,-,TRBJ1-1,-,TGTGCCAGCTCACATCCAGGGGAAACTGAAGCTTTCTTT,CASSHPGETEAFF
TRBV13,TRBD2,TRBJ2-1,-,TGTGCCAGCAGCCCCCGGGGACTAGCGGGCACCGATGAGCAGTTCTTC,CASSPRGLAGTDEQFF
TRBV9,TRBD2,TRBJ2-1,once,TGTGCCAGCAGCGTTACGGGGGGTTACAATGAGCAGTTCTTC,CASSVTGGYNEQFF
TRBV28,TRBD1,TRBJ1-2,-,TGTGCCAGCTGCCGCAATCTACAGGGGGAGGGCTACACCTTC,CASCRNLQGEGYTF
TRBV9,TRBD1,TRBJ2-5,-,TGTGCCTCCGGGACAGGGGGCTTAGAGACCCAGTACTTC,CASGTGGLETQYF
TRBV5-6,-,TRBJ2-1,-,TGTGCCAGCCCCCGGTTGGGGGGCTCCTACAATGAGCAGTTCTTC,CASPRLGGSYNEQFF
TRBV28,-,TRBJ2-1,-,TGTGCCAGCAGCCCACCGGTGGAGGAGCAGTTCTTC,CASSPPVEEQFF
TRBV5-4,-,TRBJ1-2,few,TGTGCCAGCAGCTTGGGCAGGGACTATGGCTACACCTTC,CASSLGRDYGYTF
TRBV19,-,TRBJ1-1,once,TGTGCCAGTAGTATGGGCAGTAACACTGAAGCTTTCTTT,CASSMGSNTEAFF